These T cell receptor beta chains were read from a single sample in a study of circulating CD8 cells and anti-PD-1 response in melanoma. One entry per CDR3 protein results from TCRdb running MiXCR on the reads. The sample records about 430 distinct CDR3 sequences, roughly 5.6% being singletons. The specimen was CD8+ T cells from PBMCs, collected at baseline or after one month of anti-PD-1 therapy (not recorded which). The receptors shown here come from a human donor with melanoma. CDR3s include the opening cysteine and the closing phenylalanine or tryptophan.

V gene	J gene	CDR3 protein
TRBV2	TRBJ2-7	CASGRDTLTNEQYF
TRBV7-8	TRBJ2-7	CASSPMLGSSYEQYF
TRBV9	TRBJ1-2	CASSVGSNYGYTF
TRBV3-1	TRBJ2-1	CASSQDRDPYNEQFF
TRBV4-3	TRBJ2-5	CASSHHREGQETQYF
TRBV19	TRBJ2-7	CASSIVWGGYEQYF
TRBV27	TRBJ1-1	CASSARLPGVTEAFF
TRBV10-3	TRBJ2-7	CATGLGGGQRNYEQYF
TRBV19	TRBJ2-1	CASSMPGANEQFF
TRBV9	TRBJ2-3	CASSPTRGLNTQYF
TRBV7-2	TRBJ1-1	CASSPPPQNTEAFF
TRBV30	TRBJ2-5	CALGAGKAWGETQYF
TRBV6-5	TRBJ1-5	CASSSTGLQPQHF
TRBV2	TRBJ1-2	CASSDGRDYTF
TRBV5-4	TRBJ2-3	CASRVGSDPVDTQYF
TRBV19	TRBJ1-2	CASRLGQPYGYTF
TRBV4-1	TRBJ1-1	CASSQDRTEF
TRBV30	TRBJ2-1	CAGAAGSSYNEQFF
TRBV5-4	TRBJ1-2	CASSLVGQANYGYTF
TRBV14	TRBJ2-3	CASSPGAANTDTQYF
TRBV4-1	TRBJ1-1	CASSLGPGDTEAFF
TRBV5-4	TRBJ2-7	CARGLRDRAYEQYF
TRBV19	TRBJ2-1	CASSGQGGSYNEQFF
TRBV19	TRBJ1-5	CASSILGSNQPQHF
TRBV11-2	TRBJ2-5	CASSLETGAWETQYF
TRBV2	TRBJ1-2	CASLGQNYGYTF
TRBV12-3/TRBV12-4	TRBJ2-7	CASSPKGTREQYF
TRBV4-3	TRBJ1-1	CASSHGLLDTEALF
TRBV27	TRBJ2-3	CASALAGGSDTQYF
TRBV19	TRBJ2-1	CASSTTGPRNEQFF
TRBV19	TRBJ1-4	CASSIEAGVAEKLFF
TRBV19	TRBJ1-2	CASSIGGAFPYGYTF
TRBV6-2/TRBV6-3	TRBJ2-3	CAGSPSGGTDTQYF
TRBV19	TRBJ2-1	CASSIVQNNEQFF
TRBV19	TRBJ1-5	CASSTGKYQPQHF
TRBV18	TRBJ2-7	CASSPFPAQDPAYEQYF
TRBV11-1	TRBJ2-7	CASSFQSSYEQYF
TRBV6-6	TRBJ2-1	CASSYVTNEQFF
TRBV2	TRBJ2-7	CASSPAGEQYF
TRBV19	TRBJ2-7	CASSIGHSYEQYF